This is a list of T cell receptor beta chains from one sample in a study of OX40 agonist ivuxolimab in advanced cancers. Repertoires were generated with immunoSEQ multiplex PCR, while TCRdb's copy carries only in-frame clones and drops some. The sample lists about 41,000 clones, approximately 87% occurring once. The sequenced sample was CD4+ or CD8+ T cells sorted from blood, obtained in a trial of the OX40 agonist ivuxolimab. These receptors came from an adult with an advanced solid tumor such as melanoma, head and neck, liver or kidney cancer. Each CDR3 is given with its conserved first and last residue. Fields, in order: J gene, clone size, D gene, V gene, CDR3 DNA, CDR3 protein. A D gene is named only where the DNA matches it firmly. Not all rows give a size; the values are once, few, many and, for expanded clones, a class.

>TRBJ2-5|NA|NA|TRBV11-3
TGTGCCAGCAGCTTAGACCTCCCGGGGCTAGCGCTAAGGGGAGAGACCCAGTACTTC
CASSLDLPGLALRGETQYF
>TRBJ2-5|NA|NA|TRBV7-7
TGTGCCAGCAGCCGAGGGAGGCAAGAGACCCAGTACTTC
CASSRGRQETQYF
>TRBJ2-2|NA|TRBD2|TRBV6-5
TGTGCCAGCAGAAGGACTAGCGGGAGCACCGGGGAGCTGTTTTTT
CASRRTSGSTGELFF
>TRBJ2-7|NA|NA|TRBV11-2
TGTGCCAGCAGCTTATACCCAGGATATTCCTACGAGCAGTACTTC
CASSLYPGYSYEQYF
>TRBJ1-2|NA|NA|TRBV19
TGTGCCAGTAGTATAGGGGGGCCTTATGGCTACACCTTC
CASSIGGPYGYTF
>TRBJ2-5|NA|TRBD2|TRBV6-1
TGTGCCAGCAGTGGATATAGCGGGAGGGCCCAAGAGACCCAGTACTTC
CASSGYSGRAQETQYF
>TRBJ2-2|NA|NA|TRBV28
TGTGCCAGCAACGCCCTAGGTGTTAACACCGGGGAGCTGTTTTTT
CASNALGVNTGELFF
>TRBJ2-3|once|NA|TRBV7-2
TGTGCCAGCAGCTCTAGGGCAGATACGCAGTATTTT
CASSSRADTQYF
>TRBJ2-3|once|NA|TRBV28
TGTGCCAGCAGTTTTAGCCCAGATACGCAGTATTTT
CASSFSPDTQYF
>TRBJ2-1|NA|NA|TRBV20-1
TGCAGTGCTGATCGAGATGAGCAGTTCTTC
CSADRDEQFF
>TRBJ1-5|NA|NA|TRBV2
TGTGCCAGCAGTGTGATCAGGGAAGGTGGGCCCCAGCATTTT
CASSVIREGGPQHF
>TRBJ1-2|few|TRBD1|TRBV4-2
TGTGCCAGCAGCCAAGAATTTAGGGACAGGCTCTATGGCTACACCTTC
CASSQEFRDRLYGYTF
>TRBJ2-7|few|TRBD2|TRBV28
TGTGCCAGCAGTTCCGGACCCGGGACTAGCGGGAGGGCCTGGGACTTC
CASSSGPGTSGRAWDF
>TRBJ2-2|NA|TRBD2|TRBV7-2
TGTGCCAGCAGCTTCGGGACTAGCGGGAGCTGGGAGCTGTTTTTT
CASSFGTSGSWELFF
>TRBJ2-4|NA|TRBD2|TRBV15
TGTGCCACTAGCGGGAGCCCCGCCAAAAACATTCAGTACTTC
CATSGSPAKNIQYF
>TRBJ1-1|NA|TRBD1|TRBV6-5
TGTGCCAGCAGTCCGGACAGGGGCGCTGAAGCTTTCTTT
CASSPDRGAEAFF
>TRBJ2-7|NA|NA|TRBV21-1
TGTGCCAGCACCCCCCCAGCGGGCTCCTACGAGCAGTACTTC
CASTPPAGSYEQYF
>TRBJ2-7|once|NA|TRBV6-5
TGTGCCAGCAGTGAATTCTCCTACGAGCAGTACTTC
CASSEFSYEQYF
>TRBJ1-2|NA|TRBD1|TRBV15
TGTGCCACCAGCAGAAGACAGGGAAGCTATGGCTACACCTTC
CATSRRQGSYGYTF
>TRBJ2-1|NA|NA|TRBV29-1
TGCAGCGCGGGGAGTGACTCCTATGAGCAGTTCTTC
CSAGSDSYEQFF
>TRBJ2-1|NA|NA|TRBV13
TGTGCCAGCAGCTTGACAGTGAATGAGCAGTTCTTC
CASSLTVNEQFF
>TRBJ2-5|NA|NA|TRBV7-8
TGTGCCAGCAGCGCTCGGCCCCTCAACCATGAGACCCAGTACTTC
CASSARPLNHETQYF
>TRBJ2-2|few|NA|TRBV7-8
TGTGCCAGCAGCTTAGGGTCCAGGGGGAACACCGGGGAGCTGTTTTTT
CASSLGSRGNTGELFF
>TRBJ2-1|once|NA|TRBV12-5
TGTGCTAGTGGTTTGCGGAGGAAGGAGGGTGAGCAGTTCTTC
CASGLRRKEGEQFF
>TRBJ2-3|NA|NA|TRBV18
TGTGCCAGCTCACCGGTCCAGGGGGATACGCAGTATTTT
CASSPVQGDTQYF
>TRBJ2-3|NA|TRBD1|TRBV5-6
TGTGCCAGCAGCTTGGGAGGGGACAGGGTAACAGATACGCAGTATTTT
CASSLGGDRVTDTQYF
>TRBJ1-2|NA|TRBD1|TRBV5-4
TGTGCCAGCAGCGACTGGACAGGGGATCGAGGCTACACCTTC
CASSDWTGDRGYTF
>TRBJ2-3|NA|NA|TRBV7-3
TGTGCCAGCAGCTGCCCCGGTTGGGTTGTCGATACGCAGTATTTT
CASSCPGWVVDTQYF
>TRBJ2-2|NA|NA|TRBV11-2
TGTGCCAGCAGGAGCTCCTCATACGGGGAGCTGTTTTTT
CASRSSSYGELFF
>TRBJ1-2|NA|NA|TRBV20-1
TGCAGCTCACCGGGCAACTATGGCTACACCTTC
CSSPGNYGYTF
>TRBJ2-1|NA|NA|TRBV25-1
TGTGCCAGCACTCCGGACAAGACAATACCGCCTATAAACAATGAGCAGTTCTTC
CASTPDKTIPPINNEQFF
>TRBJ2-4|NA|NA|TRBV19
TGTGCCAGTAGTATTAGCCCTGCGGAAAACATTCAGTACTTC
CASSISPAENIQYF
>TRBJ1-1|NA|NA|TRBV7-2
TGTGCCAGCAGCCCCCGCCGGGGCACTGAAGCTTTCTTT
CASSPRRGTEAFF
>TRBJ1-2|NA|TRBD1|TRBV20-1
TGCAGTGCTTGGGACAGGGTTGGCTACACCTTC
CSAWDRVGYTF
>TRBJ1-1|NA|TRBD1|TRBV6-1
TGTGCCAGCAGTGTCCACAGGGGGAACACTGAAGCTTTCTTT
CASSVHRGNTEAFF
>TRBJ1-1|NA|NA|TRBV11-2
TGTGCCAGCAGCCCCCCGGGATGGGGAGGCACTGAAGCTTTCTTT
CASSPPGWGGTEAFF
>TRBJ2-3|medium-sized|NA|TRBV11-3
TGTGCCAGCAGCTTAGAAGAGACAGATACGCAGTATTTT
CASSLEETDTQYF
>TRBJ2-7|NA|TRBD1|TRBV27
TGTGCCAGCAGTCCAAACACCAGGGGGTCATATCCCTACGAGCAGTACTTC
CASSPNTRGSYPYEQYF